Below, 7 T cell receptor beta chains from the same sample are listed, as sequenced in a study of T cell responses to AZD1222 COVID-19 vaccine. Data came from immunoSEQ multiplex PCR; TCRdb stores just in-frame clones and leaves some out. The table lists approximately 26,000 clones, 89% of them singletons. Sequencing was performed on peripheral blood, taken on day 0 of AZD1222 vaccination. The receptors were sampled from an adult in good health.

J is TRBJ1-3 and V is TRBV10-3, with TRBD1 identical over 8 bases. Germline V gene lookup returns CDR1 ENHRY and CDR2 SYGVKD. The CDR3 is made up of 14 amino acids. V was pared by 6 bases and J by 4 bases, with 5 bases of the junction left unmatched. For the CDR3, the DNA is TGTGCCATCAGGCAGGGGGCCTCAGGAAACACCATATATTTT. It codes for CAIRQGASGNTIYF.

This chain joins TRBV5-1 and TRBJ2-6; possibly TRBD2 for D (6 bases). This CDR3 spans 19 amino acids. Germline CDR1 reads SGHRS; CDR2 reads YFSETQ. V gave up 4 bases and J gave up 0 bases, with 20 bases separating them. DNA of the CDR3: TGCGCCAGCAGCACGGGGGTGGGGACTCTACTCTCTGGGGCCAACGTCCTGACTTTC. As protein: CASSTGVGTLLSGANVLTF. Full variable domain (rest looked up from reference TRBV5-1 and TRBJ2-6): KAGVTQTPRYLIKTRGQQVTLSCSPISGHRSVSWYQQTPGQGLQFLFEYFSETQRNKGNFPGRFSGRQFSNSRSEMNVSTLELGDSALYLCASSTGVGTLLSGANVLTFGAGSRLTVL.

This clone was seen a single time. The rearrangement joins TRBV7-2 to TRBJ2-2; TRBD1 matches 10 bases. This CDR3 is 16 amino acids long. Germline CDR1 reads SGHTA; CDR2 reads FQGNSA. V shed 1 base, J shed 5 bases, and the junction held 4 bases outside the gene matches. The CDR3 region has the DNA TGTGCCAGCAGCTTAGGGACAGGGGGACGGACCGGGGAGCTGTTTTTT. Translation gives CASSLGTGGRTGELFF.

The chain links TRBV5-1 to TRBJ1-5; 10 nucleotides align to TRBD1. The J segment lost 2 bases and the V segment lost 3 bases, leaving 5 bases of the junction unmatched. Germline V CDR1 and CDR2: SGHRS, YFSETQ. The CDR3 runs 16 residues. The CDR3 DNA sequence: TGCGCCAGCAGCTCTGGGACAGGGGAGGGCAATCAGCCCCAGCATTTT. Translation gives CASSSGTGEGNQPQHF.

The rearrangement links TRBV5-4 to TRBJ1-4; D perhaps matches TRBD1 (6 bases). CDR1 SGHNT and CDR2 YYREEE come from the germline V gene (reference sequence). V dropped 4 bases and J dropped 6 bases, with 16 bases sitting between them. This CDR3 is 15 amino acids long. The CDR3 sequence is CASSRNTGSDEKLFF. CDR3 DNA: TGTGCCAGCAGCCGGAATACAGGGTCGGATGAAAAACTGTTTTTT.

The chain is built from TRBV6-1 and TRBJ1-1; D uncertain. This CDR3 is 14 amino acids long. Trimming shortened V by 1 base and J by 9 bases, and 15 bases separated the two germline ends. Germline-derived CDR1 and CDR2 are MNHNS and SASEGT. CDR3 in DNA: TGTGCCAGCAGTGAAGTTTTAGGCGGGTTCAAAGCTTTCTTT. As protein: CASSEVLGGFKAFF.

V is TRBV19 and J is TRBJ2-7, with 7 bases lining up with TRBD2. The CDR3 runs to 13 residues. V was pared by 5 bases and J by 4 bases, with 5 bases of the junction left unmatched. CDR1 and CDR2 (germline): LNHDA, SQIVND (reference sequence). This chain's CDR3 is CASSQGRGYEQYF. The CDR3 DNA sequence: TGTGCCAGTAGTCAAGGGAGGGGATACGAGCAGTACTTC.